This TCR beta chain appears in the sequencing data of a study of post-analysis software for immune sequencing data. Findings and limits, study-wide: About 5 TRBV segments were more frequent in patients than controls; TRBV5-6, TRBV5-1 and TRBV20-1 belonged to this group.

CDR3 length: 13 residues. V lost 6 bases to trimming and J lost 7 bases, with 13 bases between them. Tagging with unique molecular identifiers was a feature of the TCR beta cDNA libraries. TCRdb ran MiXCR on the PCR reads and lists one entry per CDR3 protein. The sample lists almost 700,000 distinct CDR3 sequences; around 60% were seen once. Regarding this clonotype: The target antigen is unknown.

The chain is built from TRBV12-3 or TRBV12-4 and TRBJ2-4, with D perhaps TRBD2 (5 bases). This sequence originates from a girl aged 2 to 9 with multiple sclerosis. The sequenced sample consisted of blood. DNA of the CDR3: TGTGCCAGCAGCACCCGAGCGGTGAACATTCAGTACTTC. This encodes CASSTRAVNIQYF.